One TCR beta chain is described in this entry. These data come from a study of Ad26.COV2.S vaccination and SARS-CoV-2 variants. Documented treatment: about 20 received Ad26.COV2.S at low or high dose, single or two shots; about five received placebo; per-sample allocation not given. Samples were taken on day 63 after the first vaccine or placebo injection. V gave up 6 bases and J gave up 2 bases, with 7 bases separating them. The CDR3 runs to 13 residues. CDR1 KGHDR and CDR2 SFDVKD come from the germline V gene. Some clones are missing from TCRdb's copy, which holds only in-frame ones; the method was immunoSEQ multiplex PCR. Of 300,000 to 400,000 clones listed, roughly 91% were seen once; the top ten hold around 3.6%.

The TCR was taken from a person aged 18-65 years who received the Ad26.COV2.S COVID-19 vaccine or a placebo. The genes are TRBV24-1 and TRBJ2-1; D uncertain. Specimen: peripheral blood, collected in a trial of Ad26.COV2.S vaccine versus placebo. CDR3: CATSHRTYNEQFF. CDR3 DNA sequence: TGTGCCACCAGTCATCGAACCTACAATGAGCAGTTCTTC.